This T cell receptor beta chain was recovered during a study of Ad26.COV2.S vaccination and SARS-CoV-2 variants. Study overall: The authors gave Ad26.COV2.S intramuscularly, either once or twice 56 days apart. General study findings and limits: It was vaccine recipients, not placebo recipients, who had the higher spike-specific TCR breadth. Possible underestimation of total T cell responses by the TCR breadth and depth analyses was noted.

Data came from immunoSEQ multiplex PCR; TCRdb stores just in-frame clones and leaves some out. The table records roughly 380,000 clones, over 75% of them present only once. Concerning this clone itself: The antigen is not known.

The treatment here: about 20 received Ad26.COV2.S at low or high dose, single or two shots; 5 received placebo; per-sample allocation not given. Sampling was done on day 63 after the first vaccine or placebo injection. The shot given was an Ad26 vector that makes Wuhan-strain SARS-CoV-2 spike. Germline values: CDR1 LGHDT, CDR2 YNNKEL (reference sequence). V lost 0 bases and J lost 4; bases outside the gene matches: 12. The CDR3 is made up of 19 amino acids. This chain links TRBV3-1 (or the pseudogene TRBV3-2) with TRBJ1-1; 12 positions match TRBD1. This clonotype originated in a person aged 18-60 years who received the Ad26.COV2.S COVID-19 vaccine or a placebo. Sequenced material: peripheral blood, taken in a trial of Ad26.COV2.S vaccine versus placebo. CDR3 sequence reads: CASSQDRSGTGGAGTEAFF. In nucleotides, the CDR3 is TGTGCCAGCAGCCAAGATCGATCGGGGACAGGGGGCGCGGGCACTGAAGCTTTCTTT.